This T cell receptor (beta chain) was identified in a study of CD4 and CD8 cells across lung adenocarcinoma regions. This clonotype appeared a few times. Each CDR3 protein gets one entry after TCRdb re-called the PCR reads with MiXCR. The sample carries about 6,800 distinct CDR3 sequences, around half recorded once. V dropped 3 bases and J dropped 4 bases, with 9 bases sitting between them. Germline V gene lookup returns CDR1 WNHNN and CDR2 SYGVQD (reference sequence). The CDR3 runs 13 residues. Donors had localized lung adenocarcinoma, a non-small cell lung cancer. The sequenced sample was CD8+ T cells from the center of a lung tumor. The chain has TRBV10-1 and TRBJ1-2; D remains ambiguous. The sequence derives from a male donor with lung adenocarcinoma. The CD4 and CD8 labels of this study may be unreliable. The CDR3 DNA reads TGCGCCAGCAGTGAAAATGGCATCTATGGCTACACCTTC. This translates into CASSENGIYGYTF.